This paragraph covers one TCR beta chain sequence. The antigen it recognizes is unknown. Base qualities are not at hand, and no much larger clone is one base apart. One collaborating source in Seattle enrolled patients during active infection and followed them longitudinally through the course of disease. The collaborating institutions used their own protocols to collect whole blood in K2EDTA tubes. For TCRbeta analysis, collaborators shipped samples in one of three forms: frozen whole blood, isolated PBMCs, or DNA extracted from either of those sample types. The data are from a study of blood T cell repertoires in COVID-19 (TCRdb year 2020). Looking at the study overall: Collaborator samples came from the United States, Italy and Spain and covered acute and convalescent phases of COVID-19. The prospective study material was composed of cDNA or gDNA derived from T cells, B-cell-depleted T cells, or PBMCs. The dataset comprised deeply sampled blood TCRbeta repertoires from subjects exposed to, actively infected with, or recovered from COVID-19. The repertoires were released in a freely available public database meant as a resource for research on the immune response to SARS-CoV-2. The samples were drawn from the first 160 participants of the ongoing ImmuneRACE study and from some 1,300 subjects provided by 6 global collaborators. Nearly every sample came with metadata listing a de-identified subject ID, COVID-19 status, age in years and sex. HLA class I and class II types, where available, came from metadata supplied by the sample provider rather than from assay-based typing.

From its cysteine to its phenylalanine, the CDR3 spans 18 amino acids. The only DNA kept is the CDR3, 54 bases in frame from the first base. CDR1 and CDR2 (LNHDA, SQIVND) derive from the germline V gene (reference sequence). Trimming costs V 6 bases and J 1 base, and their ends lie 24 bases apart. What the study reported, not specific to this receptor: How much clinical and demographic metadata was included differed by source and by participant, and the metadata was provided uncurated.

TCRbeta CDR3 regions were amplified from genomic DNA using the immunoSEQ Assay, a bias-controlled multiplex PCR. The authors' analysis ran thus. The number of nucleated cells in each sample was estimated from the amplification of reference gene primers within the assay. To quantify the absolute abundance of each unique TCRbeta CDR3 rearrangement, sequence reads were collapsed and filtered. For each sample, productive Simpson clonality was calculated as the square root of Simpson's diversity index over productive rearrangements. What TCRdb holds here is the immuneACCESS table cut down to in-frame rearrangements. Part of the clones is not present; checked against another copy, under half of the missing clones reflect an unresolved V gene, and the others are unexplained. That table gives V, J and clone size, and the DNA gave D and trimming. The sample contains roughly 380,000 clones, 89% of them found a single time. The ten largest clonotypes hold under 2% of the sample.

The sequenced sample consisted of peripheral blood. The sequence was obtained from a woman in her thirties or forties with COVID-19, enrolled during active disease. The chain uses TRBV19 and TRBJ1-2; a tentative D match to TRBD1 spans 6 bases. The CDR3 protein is CASRNRDTNTLINYGYTF. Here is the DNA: TGTGCCAGTAGGAACCGGGACACAAACACACTCATTAACTATGGCTACACCTTC.